The 32 T cell receptor beta chains given below trace back to one sample, sequenced in a study of blood T cells in healthy people across ages (dated by TCRdb to about 2015). The library was produced with 5' RACE. The data were produced on an Illumina HiSeq 2500. The second PCR ran for about 7 to 11 cycles and used a J-beta primer mix along with a sample-barcoded 5' primer. TCRdb cleaned the public reads at Q25 with fastp, built clones with MiXCR and kept in-frame beta chains. A single entry per CDR3 protein holds the most common genes and DNA from its merged rows. This sample has hundreds of thousands of distinct CDR3 sequences in its table, and around 45% of those were observed once. The ten biggest clones cover approximately 19% of the sample. Sequences were obtained from blood. These receptors all stem from a man between 60 and 70 years old in good health.

This clonotype has only a few counts. The chain employs TRBV29-1 and TRBJ2-1; the D gene could be TRBD1 or TRBD2 (6 bases each). The CDR3 is 16 amino acids. Trimming removed 6 bases at V and 0 bases at J, with 18 bases between. CDR1 and CDR2 from the germline V gene are SQVTM and ANQGSEA. CDR3 amino acids: CSVEKTGASSYNEQFF. DNA of the CDR3: TGCAGCGTCGAGAAGACGGGGGCGAGCTCCTACAATGAGCAGTTCTTC.

V gene TRBV12-3 or TRBV12-4 combines with J gene TRBJ1-6; weak D call: TRBD1 (5 bases). V was pared by 7 bases and J by 9 bases, with 13 bases between. The CDR3 has 13 residues. The CDR3 loop is CASIQGHPSPLHF. The CDR3 DNA sequence: TGTGCCAGCATTCAAGGACACCCTTCACCCCTCCACTTT.

This rearrangement joins TRBV20-1 to TRBJ2-3; 7 bases agree with TRBD2. The CDR3 covers 14 residues. The J segment lost 1 base and the V segment lost 6 bases, leaving 7 bases of the junction unmatched. CDR1 and CDR2 (germline): DFQATT, SNEGSKA (reference sequence). CDR3 sequence: CSALRGGGTDTQYF. The CDR3 nucleotides are TGCAGTGCCCTACGCGGGGGAGGCACAGATACGCAGTATTTT.

There are a few counts of this clonotype. V gene TRBV21-1 combines with J gene TRBJ1-4. TRBV21-1 is shown as a pseudogene. The CDR3 runs 16 residues. CDR3 in amino acids: CASSKEARDANEKLFF. The CDR3 coding sequence is TGTGCCAGCAGCAAAGAAGCGAGGGATGCTAATGAAAAACTGTTTTTT.

This clonotype was seen more than once but under ten times. The gene calls are TRBV14 and TRBJ2-3; D may match TRBD1 or TRBD2 (5 bases each). Germline CDR1 SGHDN, CDR2 FVKESK. Trimming left V 4 bases short and J 2 bases short, with 19 bases between. The CDR3 length is 17 residues. This CDR3 is CASSRGAYLGYTDTQYF. Written as DNA, the CDR3 is TGTGCCAGCAGCCGAGGGGCTTACCTCGGCTACACAGATACGCAGTATTTT.

J is TRBJ1-5 and V is TRBV6-1; 7 bases map to TRBD1. The CDR3 runs to 16 residues. Germline CDR1 MNHNS, CDR2 SASEGT. Trimming removed 4 bases from V and 2 bases from J; junction bases left unmatched: 8. The CDR3 DNA is TGTGCCAGCAGTGCCCCCCTTACAGGGGGCAATCAGCCCCAGCATTTT. Amino acids: CASSAPLTGGNQPQHF.

This chain links TRBV9 with TRBJ2-7; 7 nucleotides match TRBD1. This CDR3 contains 15 residues. V was pared by 2 bases and J by 2 bases, with 7 bases of the junction left unmatched. The germline CDR1 and CDR2 sequences are SGDLS and YYNGEE. CDR3 in DNA: TGTGCCAGCAGCGTCGCAGGGGGACCGGCCTACGAGCAGTACTTC. This translates into CASSVAGGPAYEQYF.

This chain connects TRBV27 to TRBJ2-7; 9 nucleotides line up with TRBD1. Trimming removed 11 bases from V and 3 bases from J; junction bases left unmatched: 8. Per germline, CDR1 MNHEY and CDR2 SMNVEV (reference sequence). The CDR3 has 13 residues. CDR3 in DNA: TGTGCCGTCGCGCCGGGACAGGGCTACGAGCAGTACTTC. It encodes CAVAPGQGYEQYF.

This chain connects TRBV7-9 to TRBJ1-5; the match to TRBD1 covers 12 bases. This CDR3 has 15 amino acids. The J segment lost 6 bases and the V segment lost 6 bases, leaving 6 bases of the junction unmatched. Germline loops: CDR1 SEHNR, CDR2 FQNEAQ (reference sequence). The CDR3, as DNA: TGTGCCAGCAGGGGACAGGGGGCGTCGGGTCAGCCCCAGCATTTT. It specifies CASRGQGASGQPQHF.

Worth noting for this clonotype: The junction departs from the called germline gene at one end, perhaps through a read error. V is TRBV7-9 and J is TRBJ1-2, with a weak D call TRBD1 (6 bases). Germline loops: CDR1 SEHNR, CDR2 FQNEAQ (reference sequence). The CDR3 sequence is 13 residues long. CDR3 region: CASSWEGHYGCTF. As DNA, the CDR3 is TGTGCCAGCAGCTGGGAGGGACACTATGGCTGCACCTTC.

The chain carries TRBV11-2 and TRBJ2-4; no firm D call. Germline CDR1 and CDR2: SGHAT and FQNNGV. Trimming left V 5 bases short and J 2 bases short, with 10 bases between. The CDR3 contains 14 residues. Written as DNA, the CDR3 is TGTGCCAGCAGCGCGGCTGCAACCAAAAACATTCAGTACTTC. Its protein is CASSAAATKNIQYF.

This clonotype has only a few counts. The chain joins TRBV27 to TRBJ2-5; the D is unclear. Germline assignment: CDR1 MNHEY and CDR2 SMNVEV (reference sequence). The CDR3 totals 14 residues. Trimming cost V 4 bases and J 1 base, with 10 bases left between them. In nucleotides, the CDR3 is TGTGCCAGCAGTTCCCGAGCGATCCAAGAGACCCAGTACTTC. This sequence encodes CASSSRAIQETQYF.

V is TRBV28 and J is TRBJ2-7; 10 nucleotides match TRBD2. The better agreement between TRBJ2-5 and the DNA end casts doubt on the J call. CDR3 size: 15 residues. Germline values: CDR1 MDHEN, CDR2 SYDVKM. The CDR3 nucleotides read TGTGCCAGCAGTTCCCTAGCGGGGGTTCCAGAGACCCAGTACTTC. It yields the protein CASSSLAGVPETQYF.

The chain combines TRBV29-1 with TRBJ2-1; 8 bases agree with TRBD2. This CDR3 contains 12 residues. CDR1 and CDR2 (germline): SQVTM, ANQGSEA. V shed 8 bases, J shed 7 bases, and the junction held 7 bases outside the gene matches. This CDR3 is CSTSGGRNEQFF. The CDR3 DNA reads as TGCAGCACCTCGGGGGGGCGGAATGAGCAGTTCTTC.

This chain connects TRBV6-2 or TRBV6-3 to TRBJ1-1; TRBD1 agrees at 8 bases. CDR1 and CDR2 from the germline V gene are MNHEY and SVGEGT. The V and J ends lost 6 bases and 4 bases, in that order; junction bases with no gene match: 4. The CDR3 length is 13 residues. The CDR3 DNA reads as TGTGCCAGCAGAAAGACAGGGGCCACTGAAGCTTTCTTT. This encodes CASRKTGATEAFF.

The rearrangement uses TRBV28 and TRBJ2-3; maybe TRBD1 (5 bases). The germline V gene encodes CDR1 MDHEN and CDR2 SYDVKM. V gave up 3 bases and J gave up 3 bases, with 19 bases separating them. There are 17 residues in the CDR3. CDR3 sequence (DNA): TGTGCCAGCAGTTTCCTTGACAAGGGGCTTTTGACAGATACGCAGTATTTT. Encoded protein: CASSFLDKGLLTDTQYF.

This clonotype was counted between two and nine times. The chain carries TRBV7-2 and TRBJ1-1; no clear D gene. The germline CDR1 and CDR2 sequences are SGHTA and FQGNSA. This CDR3 contains 15 residues. V was cut by 3 bases and J by 0 bases, with 11 bases left in between. In nucleotides, the CDR3 is TGTGCCAGCAGCTTGGAGAGCCGGGTGAACACTGAAGCTTTCTTT. It translates to CASSLESRVNTEAFF.

The genes are TRBV19 and TRBJ2-1; the D call may be TRBD1 or TRBD2 (5 bases each). This CDR3 has 17 residues. The germline CDR1 and CDR2 sequences are LNHDA and SQIVND (reference sequence). V was shortened by 7 bases and J by 2 bases, with 21 bases between the two germline ends. The DNA for the CDR3 is TGTGCCAGTACCGACAGAGGGGCAGGGTGGACCTACAATGAGCAGTTCTTC. Its translation: CASTDRGAGWTYNEQFF.

This chain connects TRBV18 to TRBJ2-5; 7 bases are shared with TRBD1. CDR1 and CDR2 (germline): KGHSH, LQKENI. The V segment lost 4 bases and the J segment 2 bases; nucleotides outside the gene matches: 10. The CDR3 consists of 16 residues. The CDR3 loop is CASSRRGTDKQETQYF. Here the CDR3 DNA reads TGTGCCAGCTCACGCAGGGGGACGGATAAACAAGAGACCCAGTACTTC.

This clonotype is a singleton in its sample. The genes are TRBV6-2 or TRBV6-3 and TRBJ2-5; 10 bases line up with TRBD2. Germline CDR1 is MNHEY and CDR2 is SVGEGT. This CDR3 has 15 amino acids. V was pared by 5 bases and J by 2 bases, with 5 bases of the junction left unmatched. The CDR3 DNA sequence: TGTGCCAGCAGTCCTCTAGCGGGGGCTCAAGAGACCCAGTACTTC. It encodes CASSPLAGAQETQYF.

This clonotype was detected once. This rearrangement joins TRBV20-1 to TRBJ1-2; D is unclear. V was pared by 6 bases and J by 4 bases, with 12 bases between. The CDR3 spans 12 residues. Germline V gene sequence: CDR1 DFQATT, CDR2 SNEGSKA (reference sequence). CDR3 protein: CSADKQTYGYTF. DNA of the CDR3: TGCAGTGCCGATAAACAGACCTATGGCTACACCTTC.

This clonotype was seen a handful of times. V and J are TRBV4-3 and TRBJ2-1; perhaps TRBD2 as D (7 bases). The CDR3 is 15 amino acids. From germline, CDR1 is LGHNA and CDR2 YSLEER. Trimming pared 1 base from V and 9 bases from J, leaving 16 bases between. CDR3 sequence: CASSQGGGAIGEQFF. CDR3 nucleotide sequence: TGCGCCAGCAGCCAAGGAGGGGGGGCAATAGGTGAGCAGTTCTTC.

The chain is built from TRBV24-1 and TRBJ2-5, with 7 bases lining up with TRBD2. The germline V gene has CDR1 KGHDR and CDR2 SFDVKD. The CDR3 spans 15 residues. The trim removed 5 bases at V and 5 bases at J, leaving 10 bases unmatched. CDR3 region: CATSAGMRGKETQYF. Written as DNA, the CDR3 is TGTGCCACCAGTGCCGGGATGCGGGGGAAGGAGACCCAGTACTTC.

This clonotype has a handful of counts. The genes are TRBV12-3 or TRBV12-4 and TRBJ2-3; D is unresolved. This CDR3 comprises 15 residues. Trimming shortened V by 0 bases and J by 1 base, and 8 bases separated the two germline ends. Here the CDR3 reads CASSLADGGTDTQYF. The CDR3 region has the DNA TGTGCCAGCAGTTTAGCTGACGGAGGCACAGATACGCAGTATTTT.

The rearrangement links TRBV20-1 to TRBJ1-2; D may be TRBD1 (5 bases). The CDR3 has 12 residues. Germline CDR1 is DFQATT and CDR2 is SNEGSKA (reference sequence). V lost 6 bases to trimming and J lost 4 bases, with 12 bases between them. CDR3 DNA: TGCAGTGCGAAAGACAGCGTCTATGGCTACACCTTC. Translated, it gives CSAKDSVYGYTF.

V and J are TRBV24-1 and TRBJ2-7, with 7 bases aligning to TRBD2. Judging by the DNA end, TRBJ2-5 fits better; the J call may be wrong. Germline loops: CDR1 KGHDR, CDR2 SFDVKD. The length of the CDR3 is 14 residues. The CDR3 DNA is TGTGCCACCAGGTGGAAGCGGGGCCGGGAGACCCAGTACTTC. Its protein is CATRWKRGRETQYF.

As to this clonotype: Germline and junction disagree at one end, which may indicate a read error. The chain employs TRBV7-2 and TRBJ2-5; D is perhaps TRBD1 (7 bases). This CDR3 is built from 18 residues. Germline CDR1 SGHTA, CDR2 FQGNSA. CDR3 residues: CASSLKDGGTVGFTTRYF. CDR3 DNA sequence: TGTGCCAGCAGCTTAAAAGACGGAGGGACAGTCGGTTTCACGACCCGGTACTTC.

The chain combines TRBV20-1 with TRBJ2-5; D may be TRBD2 (6 bases). The germline V and J ends were trimmed by 2 bases and 5 bases, with 18 bases remaining between them. Germline values: CDR1 DFQATT, CDR2 SNEGSKA (reference sequence). The CDR3 totals 15 residues. DNA of the CDR3: TGCAGTGCTAGAAACCCTGGGGGTCTAGCGGAGACCCAGTACTTC. This translates into CSARNPGGLAETQYF.

The chain joins TRBV13 to TRBJ2-7; weak D call: TRBD2 (6 bases). V lost 3 bases to trimming and J lost 7 bases, with 25 bases between them. Germline CDR1 and CDR2: PRHDT and FYEKMQ (reference sequence). The CDR3 is made up of 17 amino acids. CDR3 in DNA: TGTGCCAGCAGCTTCCAGGGAGGCGGAGGAAACCGCCTAGAGCAGTACTTC. Translating gives CASSFQGGGGNRLEQYF.

This clonotype was counted a few times. The V call is TRBV30, the J call TRBJ2-6; 8 bases match TRBD1. V was pared by 4 bases and J by 5 bases, with 7 bases of the junction left unmatched. Germline V gene lookup returns CDR1 GTSNPN and CDR2 SVGIG (reference sequence). This CDR3 has 15 amino acids. CDR3 coding DNA: TGTGCCTGGACACACCGGGACAGGCGGGCCAACGTCCTGACTTTC. This translates into CAWTHRDRRANVLTF.

The chain employs TRBV20-1 and TRBJ1-1, with a possible D match to TRBD1 (6 bases). This CDR3 has 16 amino acids. CDR1 is DFQATT and CDR2 is SNEGSKA in the germline V gene (reference sequence). Trimming cost V 0 bases and J 1 base, with 15 bases left between them. CDR3 DNA sequence: TGCAGTGCTAGAGATTTTCGGAGGGGGTCGAACACTGAAGCTTTCTTT. Translated: CSARDFRRGSNTEAFF.

This clonotype was recorded a few times. The rearrangement uses TRBV21-1 and TRBJ2-4; the DNA was not compared with TRBD1, the D call given in the table. TRBV21-1 is listed as a pseudogene. The length of the CDR3 is 20 residues. The CDR3 DNA sequence: TGTGCCAGCAGCAAAGTAGGACGGGTGGACGAGGGGGTTTTCAAAAACATTCAGTACTTC. Translation gives CASSKVGRVDEGVFKNIQYF.